This T cell receptor beta chain was captured in a study of shared clonotypes between healthy human individuals. Study observations and caveats: Sampling was confined to blood; repertoires within tissues likely differ. Since donors were few, the genetic and exposure-history diversity represented was limited.

The naive CD8 subset, CD45RO-negative cells positively selected for CCR7, excluded terminally differentiated effector memory CD45RA+ cells. Remarks on this clone: Its matching antigen is unknown.

The data were produced by immunoSEQ multiplex PCR, yet TCRdb's version contains in-frame clones alone and is incomplete. The profile shows millions of clones, 85% to 95% of them singletons. There are 15 residues in the CDR3. The V gene end was trimmed by 6 bases and the J gene end by 7 bases; junction bases not matched to a gene: 12. From germline, CDR1 is SGDLS and CDR2 YYNGEE. The TCR comes from a young man in good health. The chain recombines TRBV9 with TRBJ2-2; 7 positions match TRBD1. Sequencing was done on a sample of naive CD8+ T cells sorted from blood. CDR3 protein: CASNDRGLEGGELFF. CDR3 sequence (DNA): TGTGCCAGCAACGATAGGGGGCTAGAGGGCGGGGAGCTGTTTTTT.